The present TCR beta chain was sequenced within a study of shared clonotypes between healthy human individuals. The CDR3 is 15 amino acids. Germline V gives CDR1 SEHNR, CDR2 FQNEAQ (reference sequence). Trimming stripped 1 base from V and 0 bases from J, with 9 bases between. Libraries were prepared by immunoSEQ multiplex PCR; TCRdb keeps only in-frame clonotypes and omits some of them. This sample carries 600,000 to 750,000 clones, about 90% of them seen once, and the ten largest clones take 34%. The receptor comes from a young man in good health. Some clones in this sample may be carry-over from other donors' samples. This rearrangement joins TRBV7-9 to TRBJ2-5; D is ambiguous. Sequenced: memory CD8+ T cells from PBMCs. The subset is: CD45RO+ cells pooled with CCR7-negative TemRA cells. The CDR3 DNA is TGTGCCAGCAGCTTAGGTGGGCTTTACCAAGAGACCCAGTACTTC. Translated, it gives CASSLGGLYQETQYF.